This T cell receptor (beta chain) was observed in a study of a mutant IDH1 vaccine in newly diagnosed glioma (dated by TCRdb to 2020 to 2022). Some background on the complete study: Vaccination was initiated 4-6 weeks after radiotherapy alone, or concurrently with temozolomide cycles in the chemotherapy-containing groups. The week-35 safety follow-up took place at visit V12, and the week-47 end of study took place at visit V13. For exploratory analyses, fewer than 30 treated patients had longitudinal TCRB deep sequencing done wherever samples were available. Before enrollment, patients had received standard therapy of radiotherapy alone, temozolomide alone, or radiochemotherapy with temozolomide; most received the combination. Of the 32 treated patients, roughly 62% were male and 37.5% were female, and the mean age was approximately 37 years. Six visits were used for peripheral blood collection: V03 (baseline), V05, V07, V10, V12 and V13. Overall study results and their limits: Pseudoprogression seemed to be unrelated to changes in the top peripheral T cell clonotypes found by TCRB sequencing. PBMC samples for TCRB deep sequencing were selected based on availability. Vaccine-induced immune responses across multiple MHC alleles were detected in roughly 94% of patients. The authors noted that analyses of patient blood samples could not be reproduced because of sample limitations.

Concerning this clone: Its antigen specificity is not known. Per-nucleotide qualities are absent, and no much larger clonotype sits a single base away.

Library generation was performed with the immunoSEQ multiplex PCR assay. The hsTCRB Kit was used according to the manufacturer's protocol to amplify rearranged TCR beta chain sequences. Sequencing of TCRB libraries was carried out on an Illumina MiSeq. The paper's data handling went like this. The kit vendor's proprietary platform handled demultiplexing, trimming and gene mapping. In its TCRdb copy, this immuneACCESS table keeps in-frame sequences only and misses some clones. Where compared with another copy, unresolved V genes explain less than half of these, and the others have no known cause. V and J calls and clone size are given by that table; D and trimming were obtained from the DNA. In this sample the table shows over 30,000 clones, around 87% of which occur a single time. Together, the top ten hold approximately 12% of the sample. V is clipped by 0 bases and J by 8 bases, and the sequence between their germline boundaries is 10 bases long. As encoded in the germline V gene, CDR1 is ENHRY while CDR2 is SYGVKD. The CDR3 sequence holds 14 residues, the cysteine and phenylalanine included. The only DNA kept is the CDR3, 42 bases in frame from the first base.

In light of the paper, this sample's time point label describes: week 47, end of study. Every vaccine dose consisted of 300 ug of a 20-mer mutant IDH1 peptide in Montanide, administered subcutaneously together with topical imiquimod. Patients received eight vaccinations in weeks 1, 3, 5, 7, 11, 15, 19 and 23, corresponding to visits V03 through V10. Donors had newly diagnosed WHO grade 3 or 4 IDH1-mutant astrocytomas with loss of nuclear ATRX. The samples were drawn from NOA16, a multicentre, single-arm, open-label phase I trial in Germany that tested a mutant IDH1 peptide vaccine in humans for the first time. Genomic DNA for TCRB sequencing was extracted from EDTA blood using the DNeasy Blood and Tissue Kit.

The receptor's source is a woman in her 30s with glioma. Rearrangement joined TRBV10-3 to TRBJ1-4; the D gene identity is not certain. The sequencing here drew on PBMCs, taken from a glioma patient whose treatment included an IDH1 peptide vaccine. DNA sequence: TGTGCCATCAGTGAGTCGAAAAAGAGCGAAAAACTGTTTTTT. The resulting protein is CAISESKKSEKLFF.